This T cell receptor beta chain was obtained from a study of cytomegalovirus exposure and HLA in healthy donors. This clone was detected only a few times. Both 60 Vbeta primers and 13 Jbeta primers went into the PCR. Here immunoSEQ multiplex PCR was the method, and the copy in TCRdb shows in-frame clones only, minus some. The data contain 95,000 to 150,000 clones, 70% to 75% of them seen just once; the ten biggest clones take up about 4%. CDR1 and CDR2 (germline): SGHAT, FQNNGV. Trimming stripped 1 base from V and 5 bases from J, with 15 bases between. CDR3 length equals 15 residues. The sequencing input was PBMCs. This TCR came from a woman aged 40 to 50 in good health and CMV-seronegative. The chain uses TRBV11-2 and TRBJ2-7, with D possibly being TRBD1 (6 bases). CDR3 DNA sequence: TGTGCCAGCAGCTTAGTCATGTCAACAGGGCACGAGCAGTACTTC. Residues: CASSLVMSTGHEQYF.